These 15 T cell receptor beta chains originate from one sample sequenced in a study of shared clonotypes between healthy human individuals. Sequencing was performed with immunoSEQ multiplex PCR; in TCRdb, only in-frame clones are kept and a portion is missing. The data show 2,500,000 or so clones, about nine tenths seen once. What was sequenced was naive CD4+ T cells from PBMCs. Subset defined: CD45RA+ positively selected. The receptors were gathered from a man between 18 and 35 years old in good health. Some clones in this sample may be carry-over from other donors' samples.

A few counts support this clone. Different DNA sequences within this sample yield the same CDR3. The gene calls are TRBV28 and TRBJ1-1; D is unclear. The V and J ends lost 7 bases and 0 bases respectively, with 3 bases between them. Germline V gene lookup returns CDR1 MDHEN and CDR2 SYDVKM. The CDR3 spans 11 residues. CDR3 DNA: TGTGCCAGCATCCTGAACACTGAAGCTTTCTTT. This sequence encodes CASILNTEAFF.

The chain has TRBV2 and TRBJ1-1; weak D call: TRBD1 (6 bases). Germline-derived CDR1 and CDR2 are SNHLY and FYNNEI. The germline V and J ends were trimmed by 2 bases and 4 bases, with 11 bases remaining between them. The CDR3 extends over 14 amino acids. In DNA form, the CDR3 reads TGTGCCAGCAGTGAACAGGGGTGGGTCACTGAAGCTTTCTTT. It specifies CASSEQGWVTEAFF.

V and J are TRBV28 and TRBJ1-1; TRBD1 agrees at 11 bases. V dropped 2 bases and J dropped 4; count of bases not matched to a gene: 3. CDR3 length: 15 residues. From germline, CDR1 is MDHEN and CDR2 SYDVKM. CDR3 loop: CASSLAGQGGTEAFF. CDR3 in DNA: TGTGCCAGCAGTTTAGCGGGACAGGGGGGCACTGAAGCTTTCTTT.

The chain carries TRBV4-1 and TRBJ2-3; D is unresolved. CDR1 is MGHRA, CDR2 YSYEKL, per germline. The length of the CDR3 is 14 residues. Trimming removed 4 bases from V and 9 bases from J, with 17 bases in between. In DNA, the CDR3 is TGCGCCAGCAGCCCAACCGGATACAGACAAACGCAGTATTTT. This gives the protein CASSPTGYRQTQYF.

V gene TRBV7-9 combines with J gene TRBJ2-2; D is undetermined. Per the germline V gene, CDR1 is SEHNR and CDR2 is FQNEAQ (reference sequence). The germline V and J ends were trimmed by 5 bases and 2 bases, with 6 bases remaining between them. The CDR3 loop spans 13 amino acids. The CDR3 DNA is TGTGCCAGCAGCCGACCAAACACCGGGGAGCTGTTTTTT. It specifies CASSRPNTGELFF.

The chain recombines TRBV7-2 with TRBJ1-4, with D perhaps TRBD1 (6 bases). The V gene's germline CDR1 is SGHTA and CDR2 FQGNSA. This CDR3 region has 15 residues. The ends were cut back, 6 bases at V and 7 bases at J, with 18 bases in the middle. The CDR3 protein is CASRSAGARSEKLFF. CDR3 nucleotide sequence: TGTGCCAGCAGAAGTGCGGGGGCGAGGAGTGAAAAACTGTTTTTT.

In the case of this clone: The sample holds other DNA sequences that translate to the same CDR3. The rearrangement uses TRBV28 and TRBJ2-3; the D is unclear. The CDR3 totals 11 residues. The V end lost 6 bases, the J end lost 6 bases, and 7 bases lay between the germline ends. The germline gives CDR1 MDHEN, CDR2 SYDVKM. CDR3 region: CASSLRDTQYF. DNA of the CDR3: TGTGCCAGCAGCTTGAGGGATACGCAGTATTTT.

The gene calls are TRBV2 and TRBJ2-3, with TRBD2 matching 10 bases. The V segment lost 6 bases and the J segment 0 bases; nucleotides outside the gene matches: 9. The CDR3 contains 17 residues. The germline V gene has CDR1 SNHLY and CDR2 FYNNEI. CDR3 loop: CASRRLKAGGSTDTQYF. CDR3 nucleotide sequence: TGTGCCAGCAGACGGTTGAAAGCGGGAGGGAGCACAGATACGCAGTATTTT. The variable domain in full, completed from reference TRBV2 and TRBJ2-3, reads EPEVTQTPSHQVTQMGQEVILRCVPISNHLYFYWYRQILGQKVEFLVSFYNNEISEKSEIFDDQFSVERPDGSNFTLKIRSTKLEDSAMYFCASRRLKAGGSTDTQYFGPGTRLTVL.

The chain couples TRBV6-5 to TRBJ1-1; D is uncertain. CDR1 is MNHEY and CDR2 is SVGAGI in the germline V gene. V was pared by 8 bases and J by 6 bases, with 10 bases between. This CDR3 is built from 11 residues. For the CDR3, the DNA is TGTGCCAGCCCCCAAATAGCTGAAGCTTTCTTT. This translates into CASPQIAEAFF.

In the case of this clone: Other DNA sequences in this sample translate to the same CDR3. CDR3 sequence reads: CASSVGGSYNEQFF. DNA for the CDR3: TGTGCCAGCAGCGTAGGGGGCTCCTACAATGAGCAGTTCTTC. The chain couples TRBV9 to TRBJ2-1, with D unresolved. Germline values: CDR1 SGDLS, CDR2 YYNGEE. V lost 0 bases and J lost 0, with 4 bases in between. CDR3 length: 14 amino acids.

Comment on this clone: Other nucleotide sequences from this sample produce the same CDR3. The CDR3 is CASSRQGFYEQYF. CDR3 sequence (DNA): TGTGCCAGCAGTCGACAGGGGTTCTACGAGCAGTACTTC. The gene calls are TRBV6-5 and TRBJ2-7, with 8 bases that match TRBD1. V shed 5 bases and J 3 bases; nucleotides not matched to a gene: 3. Germline-derived CDR1 and CDR2 are MNHEY and SVGAGI. The CDR3 contains 13 residues.

The chain carries TRBV28 and TRBJ1-2, with 11 positions matching TRBD1. Germline-derived CDR1 and CDR2 are MDHEN and SYDVKM. The CDR3 length is 15 residues. The V and J ends lost 6 bases and 1 base, in that order; junction bases with no gene match: 4. The CDR3 here is CASRGQGAVNYGYTF. The CDR3, as DNA: TGTGCCAGCAGAGGACAGGGGGCGGTTAACTATGGCTACACCTTC.

The chain is built from TRBV29-1 and TRBJ2-5; D uncertain. The CDR3 sequence is 12 residues long. The V gene lost 4 bases and the J gene lost 1 base, with 7 bases spanning the gap. Germline V gene lookup returns CDR1 SQVTM and CDR2 ANQGSEA. CDR3: CSVGEPQETQYF. CDR3 bases: TGCAGCGTTGGGGAACCCCAAGAGACCCAGTACTTC.

The CDR3 nucleotides are TGTGCCAGCAGCGGCGACAGGAACACTGAAGCTTTCTTT. Encoded protein: CASSGDRNTEAFF. The chain recombines TRBV11-2 with TRBJ1-1, with TRBD1 as a possible D gene (5 bases). CDR1 and CDR2 (germline): SGHAT, FQNNGV. This CDR3 contains 13 residues. V shed 5 bases and J shed 1 base, with 8 bases lying between them.

The chain recombines TRBV5-1 with TRBJ2-5; D ambiguous. This CDR3 contains 14 residues. V shed 1 base and J shed 2 bases, with 9 bases lying between them. Germline loops: CDR1 SGHRS, CDR2 YFSETQ. The CDR3 reads CASSLRHAQETQYF. CDR3 bases: TGCGCCAGCAGCTTGCGGCACGCTCAAGAGACCCAGTACTTC. The full variable domain, with the rest looked up from reference TRBV5-1 and TRBJ2-5, is KAGVTQTPRYLIKTRGQQVTLSCSPISGHRSVSWYQQTPGQGLQFLFEYFSETQRNKGNFPGRFSGRQFSNSRSEMNVSTLELGDSALYLCASSLRHAQETQYFGPGTRLLVL.